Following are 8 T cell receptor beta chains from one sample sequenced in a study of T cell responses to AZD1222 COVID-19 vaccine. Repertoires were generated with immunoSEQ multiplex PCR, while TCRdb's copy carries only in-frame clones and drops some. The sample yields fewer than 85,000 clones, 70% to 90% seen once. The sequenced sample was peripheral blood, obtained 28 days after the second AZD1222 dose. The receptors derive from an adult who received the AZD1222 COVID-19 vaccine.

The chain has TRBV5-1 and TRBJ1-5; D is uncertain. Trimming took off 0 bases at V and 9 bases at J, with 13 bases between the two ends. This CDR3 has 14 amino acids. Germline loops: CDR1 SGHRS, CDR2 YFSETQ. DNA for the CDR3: TGCGCCAGCAGCTTGGAATCGAGCTTGGGGCCCCAGCATTTT. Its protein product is CASSLESSLGPQHF. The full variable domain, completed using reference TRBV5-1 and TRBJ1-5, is KAGVTQTPRYLIKTRGQQVTLSCSPISGHRSVSWYQQTPGQGLQFLFEYFSETQRNKGNFPGRFSGRQFSNSRSEMNVSTLELGDSALYLCASSLESSLGPQHFGDGTRLSIL.

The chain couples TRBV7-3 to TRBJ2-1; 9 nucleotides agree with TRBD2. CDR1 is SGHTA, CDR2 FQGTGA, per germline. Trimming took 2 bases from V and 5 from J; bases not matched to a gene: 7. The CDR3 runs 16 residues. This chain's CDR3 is CASSLSAGGGHNEQFF. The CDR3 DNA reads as TGTGCCAGCAGCTTATCTGCGGGAGGGGGGCACAATGAGCAGTTCTTC.

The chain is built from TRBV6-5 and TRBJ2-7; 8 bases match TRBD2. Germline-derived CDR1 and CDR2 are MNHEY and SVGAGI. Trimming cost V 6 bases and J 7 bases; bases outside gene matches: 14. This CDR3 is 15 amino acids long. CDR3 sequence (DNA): TGTGCCAGCAGCCGGCCGGGAGCGGGAGTCGGGGAGCAGTACTTC. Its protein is CASSRPGAGVGEQYF.

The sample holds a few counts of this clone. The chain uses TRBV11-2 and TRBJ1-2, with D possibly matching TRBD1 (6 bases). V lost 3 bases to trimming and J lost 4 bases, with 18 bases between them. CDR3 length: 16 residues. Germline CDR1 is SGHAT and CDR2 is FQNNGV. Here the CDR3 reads CASSFPDRRRPYGYTF. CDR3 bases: TGTGCCAGCAGCTTCCCCGACAGGAGGAGACCCTATGGCTACACCTTC. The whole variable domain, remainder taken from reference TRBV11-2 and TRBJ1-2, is EAGVAQSPRYKIIEKRQSVAFWCNPISGHATLYWYQQILGQGPKLLIQFQNNGVVDDSQLPKDRFSAERLKGVDSTLKIQPAKLEDSAVYLCASSFPDRRRPYGYTFGSGTRLTVV.

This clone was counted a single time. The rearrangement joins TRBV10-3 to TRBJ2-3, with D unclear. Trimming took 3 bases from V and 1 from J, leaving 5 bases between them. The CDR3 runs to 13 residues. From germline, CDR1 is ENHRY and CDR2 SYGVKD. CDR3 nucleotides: TGTGCCATCAGTGAACGGGGCACAGATACGCAGTATTTT. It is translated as CAISERGTDTQYF.

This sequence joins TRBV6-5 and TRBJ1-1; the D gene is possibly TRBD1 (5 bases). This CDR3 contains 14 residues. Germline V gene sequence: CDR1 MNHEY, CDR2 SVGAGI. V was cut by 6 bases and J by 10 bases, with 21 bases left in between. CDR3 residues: CASRSTALTGGAFF. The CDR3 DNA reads TGTGCCAGCAGGTCTACGGCCTTAACGGGGGGAGCTTTCTTT.

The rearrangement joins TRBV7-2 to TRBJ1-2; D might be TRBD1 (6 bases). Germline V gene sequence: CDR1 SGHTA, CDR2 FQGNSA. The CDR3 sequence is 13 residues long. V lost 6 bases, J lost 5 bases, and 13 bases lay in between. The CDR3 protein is CASSSDSLYGYTF. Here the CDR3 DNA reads TGTGCCAGCAGTTCGGACAGCTTGTATGGCTACACCTTC.

CDR3 sequence reads: CASSHGDRGYGYTF. CDR3 DNA sequence: TGTGCCAGCAGTCACGGGGACAGGGGCTATGGCTACACCTTC. The V call is TRBV6-6, the J call TRBJ1-2; 10 nucleotides agree with TRBD1. Germline trimming cut 5 bases from V and 4 bases from J; bases unmatched to any gene: 4. The CDR3 is 14 amino acids. Germline CDR1 and CDR2: MNHNY and SVGAGI (reference sequence).